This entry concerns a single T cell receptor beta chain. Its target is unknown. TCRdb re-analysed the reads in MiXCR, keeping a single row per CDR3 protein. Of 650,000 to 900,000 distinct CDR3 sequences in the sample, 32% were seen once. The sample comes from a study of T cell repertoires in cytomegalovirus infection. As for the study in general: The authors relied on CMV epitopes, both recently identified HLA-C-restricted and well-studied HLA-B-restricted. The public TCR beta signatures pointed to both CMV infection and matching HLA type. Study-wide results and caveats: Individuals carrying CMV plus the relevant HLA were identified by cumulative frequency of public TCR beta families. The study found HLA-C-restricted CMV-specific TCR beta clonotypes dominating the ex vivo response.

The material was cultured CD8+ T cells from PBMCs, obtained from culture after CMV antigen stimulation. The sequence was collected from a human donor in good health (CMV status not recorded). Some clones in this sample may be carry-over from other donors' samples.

In DNA, the CDR3 is TGTGCCAGCAGTCCAGATCCCGACAGGCTAGGGGACAATGAGCAGTTCTTC. It specifies CASSPDPDRLGDNEQFF. This chain connects TRBV6-5 to TRBJ2-1, with D maybe TRBD1 (6 bases). CDR1 MNHEY and CDR2 SVGAGI come from the germline V gene. Trimming shortened V by 5 bases and J by 5 bases, and 22 bases separated the two germline ends. CDR3 length equals 17 residues.